This T cell receptor beta chain was sequenced in a study of Ad26.COV2.S vaccination and SARS-CoV-2 variants. For the study at large: The COV1001 Ad26.COV2.S trial arm included the donor.

Sequenced by immunoSEQ multiplex PCR; TCRdb stores in-frame clones only, minus some. The sample yields 300,000 to 350,000 clones, 65% to 90% seen once. CDR3 length: 15 residues. The V and J ends lost 6 bases and 4 bases respectively, with 15 bases between them. The germline gives CDR1 MNHNS, CDR2 SASEGT. This clone came up a few times. The treatment is: some 20 received Ad26.COV2.S at low or high dose, single or two shots; about 5 received placebo; per-sample allocation not given. Sampling happened 63 days after the first vaccine or placebo injection. The specimen comprised peripheral blood, sampled in a trial of Ad26.COV2.S vaccine versus placebo. The TCR sequence derives from a person between 18 and 59 years old who received the Ad26.COV2.S COVID-19 vaccine or a placebo. The chain uses TRBV6-1 and TRBJ2-2; D remains ambiguous. The CDR3 here is CASRPRAVGTGELFF. Here the CDR3 DNA reads TGTGCCAGCAGACCTCGTGCGGTAGGCACCGGGGAGCTGTTTTTT.